This entry features one T cell receptor beta chain sequence. What it recognizes is unknown. The TCR beta cDNA came from 5'RACE template switching with UMIs. TCRdb re-called the 5' RACE reads and catalogs CDR3 proteins one per entry, DNA excluded. The listing records 500,000 to 600,000 distinct CDR3 sequences. This sample is drawn from a study of T cells expressing NK-cell markers. At the level of the study: Sequenced donors, eight in total, included seven who were HCMV-seropositive and one who was seronegative. General study findings and limits: The study found these clonotypes also leading the CD3+CD56-NKG2C+ fraction in a few donors. Whether expanded NKG2C-expressing T cell clones recognize HCMV is unknown.

The length of the CDR3 is 15 residues. The V gene's germline CDR1 is SGHRS and CDR2 YFSETQ. The source of this sequence is a man younger than 35 in good health. The chain has TRBV5-1 and TRBJ2-5; the TRBD1 assignment by TCRdb is unverifiable without DNA. The material sequenced was blood T cells: a sorted CD56 or NKG2C T cell subset, CD4+ or CD8+ T cells, or bulk PBMC T cells (not recorded which). The chain's CDR3 is CASSWGGGPRETQYF.